Below, 20 T cell receptor beta chains from the same sample are listed, as sequenced in a study of beta chain features in type 1 diabetes. Whole-study results and caveats: All four CD4+ subsets from Type 1 diabetes patients carried moderately but significantly shorter TCRB CDR3s.

Sequencing targeted expressed TCRB transcripts, as all isolated RNA had been reverse transcribed. Clones were read by immunoSEQ multiplex PCR, and TCRdb kept only the in-frame ones, dropping some. The sample carries 11,000 to 15,000 clones, approximately 68% recorded once. No antigens are known for them. The sequenced sample consisted of stem cell memory CD4+ T cells from blood. The source is a woman aged 18-29 years with type 1 diabetes.

This chain connects TRBV4-1 to TRBJ2-5, with 8 positions matching TRBD2. The CDR3 spans 12 residues. From germline, CDR1 is MGHRA and CDR2 YSYEKL. CDR3 sequence reads: CATERETETQYF. CDR3 sequence (DNA): TGCGCGACCGAGCGGGAGACAGAGACCCAGTACTTC.

This clone occurred a few times. The rearrangement links TRBV25-1 to TRBJ2-7, with 16 bases that match TRBD2. The germline CDR1 and CDR2 sequences are MGHDK and SYGVNS. The ends lost 2 bases at V and 4 bases at J; junction bases unmatched: 2. CDR3 length: 16 residues. In DNA, the CDR3 is TGTGCCAGCAGTGAACCGGGACTAGCGGGAGGGTACGAGCAGTACTTC. Protein: CASSEPGLAGGYEQYF.

The chain employs TRBV19 and TRBJ2-7, with 10 bases lining up with TRBD1. Germline V gene sequence: CDR1 LNHDA, CDR2 SQIVND (reference sequence). V shed 5 bases, J shed 3 bases, and the junction held 10 bases outside the gene matches. CDR3 length equals 16 residues. The CDR3 DNA is TGTGCCAGTAGTGCCTTGGACAGGGGGGGAGACTACGAGCAGTACTTC. Amino acid sequence: CASSALDRGGDYEQYF.

The V gene is TRBV19, the J gene TRBJ2-7, with 7 bases lining up with TRBD2. V lost 4 bases and J lost 2; bases outside the gene matches: 5. The CDR3 runs 14 residues. CDR1 is LNHDA, CDR2 SQIVND, per germline (reference sequence). This chain's CDR3 is CASSTSGTTYEQYF. The DNA for the CDR3 is TGTGCCAGTAGTACAAGCGGGACGACCTACGAGCAGTACTTC.

The chain has TRBV5-4 and TRBJ2-5, with 7 bases fitting TRBD1. The V and J ends lost 4 bases and 2 bases, in that order; junction bases with no gene match: 5. This CDR3 spans 14 amino acids. Germline CDR1 SGHNT, CDR2 YYREEE (reference sequence). CDR3 sequence (DNA): TGTGCCAGCAGCCCTAGGACAGGTCAAGAGACCCAGTACTTC. It encodes CASSPRTGQETQYF.

This clone was observed a few times. The V and J genes are TRBV7-8 and TRBJ2-1; 8 bases fit TRBD1. J lost 9 bases, V lost 0 bases, and 13 bases had no gene match. The CDR3 extends over 17 amino acids. From germline, CDR1 is SGHVS and CDR2 FQNEAQ. The DNA for the CDR3 is TGTGCCAGCAGCTTAGCCCACGGACAGGGCCAGTGGGGTGAGCAGTTCTTC. This translates into CASSLAHGQGQWGEQFF.

The chain carries TRBV4-3 and TRBJ1-3; weak D call: TRBD1 (6 bases). CDR1 is LGHNA and CDR2 is YSLEER in the germline V gene. Trimming cost V 1 base and J 0 bases, with 7 bases left between them. CDR3 length: 15 residues. The chain's CDR3 is CASSQAGASGNTIYF. The DNA of the CDR3 is TGCGCCAGCAGCCAAGCAGGGGCCTCTGGAAACACCATATATTTT.

The table lists this clone with a few counts. CDR3 bases: TGTGCCAGCAGTTTCGACAGGGCGTTCGGCCCCCAGCATTTT. This gives the protein CASSFDRAFGPQHF. The J gene is TRBJ1-5, the V gene TRBV28; 7 nucleotides agree with TRBD1. Germline loops: CDR1 MDHEN, CDR2 SYDVKM. V trimming: 3 bases; J trimming: 10 bases; junction bases outside the gene matches: 9. CDR3 size: 14 residues.

Details on this clone: At one end, the junction sequence differs from germline, possibly due to a read error. The J gene is TRBJ2-3, the V gene TRBV7-7; D possibly corresponds to TRBD2 (5 bases). The CDR3 totals 15 residues. Looked up from germline, CDR1 is SSHAT and CDR2 is FNYEAQ (reference sequence). This CDR3 reads CASSLGGASTDTQYF. In nucleotides, the CDR3 is TGTGCTAGCAGCTTAGGAGGTGCTAGCACAGATACGCAGTATTTT.

The chain combines TRBV30 with TRBJ1-5; TRBD1 matches 8 bases. This CDR3 has 15 amino acids. V was pared by 4 bases and J by 5 bases, with 10 bases of the junction left unmatched. CDR1 is GTSNPN, CDR2 SVGIG, per germline (reference sequence). The CDR3 bases are TGTGCCTGGATTGAAAACAGGGGGGACGATCAGCCCCAGCATTTT. As protein: CAWIENRGDDQPQHF.

This clone showed up just a few times. The chain joins TRBV7-6 to TRBJ2-4; tentative D call: TRBD2 (5 bases). Per the germline V gene, CDR1 is SGHVS and CDR2 is FNYEAQ. V was pared by 5 bases and J by 2 bases, with 13 bases between. The CDR3 runs 15 residues. The CDR3 bases are TGTGCCAGCAGCCCCCGTCCCGGGACCAAAAACATTCAGTACTTC. As protein: CASSPRPGTKNIQYF.

The chain links TRBV11-3 to TRBJ2-5; TRBD2 aligns across 7 bases. The CDR3 is 18 residues long. V shed 5 bases, J shed 4 bases, and the junction held 19 bases outside the gene matches. CDR1 and CDR2 from the germline V gene are SGHNT and YENEEA. The CDR3 DNA is TGTGCCAGCAGCCATGGGACTACGGCCTCTGGGCTGGCAGAGACCCAGTACTTC. Amino acid sequence: CASSHGTTASGLAETQYF. Full variable domain (missing parts from reference TRBV11-3 and TRBJ2-5): EAGVVQSPRYKIIEKKQPVAFWCNPISGHNTLYWYLQNLGQGPELLIRYENEEAVDDSQLPKDRFSAERLKGVDSTLKIQPAELGDSAVYLCASSHGTTASGLAETQYFGPGTRLLVL.

The rearrangement uses TRBV10-3 and TRBJ2-3, with 11 bases lining up with TRBD2. With V trimmed by 11 bases and J by 2 bases, 12 bases remained unmatched. Germline CDR1 is ENHRY and CDR2 is SYGVKD. This CDR3 contains 16 residues. CDR3 amino acids: CAAGTLLAGVTDTQYF. The CDR3 DNA is TGTGCCGCCGGAACCTTACTAGCGGGAGTCACAGATACGCAGTATTTT.

This chain links TRBV5-1 with TRBJ2-6; D unclear. Germline V gene data show CDR1 as SGHRS and CDR2 as YFSETQ. There are 15 residues in the CDR3. The ends were cut back, 5 bases at V and 1 base at J, with 10 bases in the middle. CDR3 sequence reads: CASRVESSGANVLTF. In nucleotides, the CDR3 is TGCGCCAGCAGAGTAGAGAGTTCTGGGGCCAACGTCCTGACTTTC.

The CDR3 reads CASSNRQGLDTQYF. The CDR3 region has the DNA TGCGCCAGCAGCAACAGACAGGGCCTAGATACGCAGTATTTT. The chain has TRBV4-3 and TRBJ2-3, with TRBD1 matching 7 bases. Germline CDR1 is LGHNA and CDR2 is YSLEER. This CDR3 is 14 amino acids long. Trimming at V came to 5 bases and at J to 5 bases, leaving 7 bases not matched to a gene.

The chain links TRBV5-4 to TRBJ1-1; D is ambiguous. This CDR3 spans 13 amino acids. Germline lookup yields CDR1 SGHNT and CDR2 YYREEE (reference sequence). V lost 4 bases and J lost 5, with 12 bases in between. The CDR3, as DNA: TGTGCCAGCAGCGGAATCAGAGGGACTGAAGCTTTCTTT. Encoded protein: CASSGIRGTEAFF.

This clone has more than one count but fewer than ten. The chain has TRBV6-5 and TRBJ1-5, with D hard to call. The length of the CDR3 is 15 residues. V was shortened by 0 bases and J by 6 bases, with 12 bases between the two germline ends. CDR1 and CDR2 from the germline V gene are MNHEY and SVGAGI. This CDR3 reads CASSYSRGISQPQHF. CDR3 bases: TGTGCCAGCAGTTACTCGCGGGGTATCAGTCAGCCCCAGCATTTT.

The V call is TRBV15, the J call TRBJ1-1; D is unclear. Germline CDR1 LNHNV, CDR2 YYDKDF (reference sequence). CDR3 length: 16 amino acids. The germline V and J ends were trimmed by 1 base and 10 bases, with 22 bases remaining between them. This CDR3 reads CATSRGDIILYITAFF. DNA for the CDR3: TGTGCCACCAGCAGAGGAGACATCATTTTATACATAACAGCTTTCTTT.

J is TRBJ1-2 and V is TRBV10-2; D ambiguous. Germline CDR1 WSHSY, CDR2 SAAADI. The CDR3 has 12 residues. Trimming removed 9 bases from V and 4 bases from J, with 12 bases in between. This CDR3 is CASGREGYGYTF. DNA for the CDR3: TGCGCCAGTGGTAGGGAGGGCTATGGCTACACCTTC.

The chain has TRBV28 and TRBJ2-7; 7 bases agree with TRBD1. CDR3 length equals 15 residues. Germline V gene sequence: CDR1 MDHEN, CDR2 SYDVKM. The ends lost 6 bases at V and 3 bases at J; junction bases unmatched: 11. For the CDR3, the DNA is TGTGCCAGCAGCCCCGTGGGACAGCGTTACTACGAGCAGTACTTC. This translates into CASSPVGQRYYEQYF.